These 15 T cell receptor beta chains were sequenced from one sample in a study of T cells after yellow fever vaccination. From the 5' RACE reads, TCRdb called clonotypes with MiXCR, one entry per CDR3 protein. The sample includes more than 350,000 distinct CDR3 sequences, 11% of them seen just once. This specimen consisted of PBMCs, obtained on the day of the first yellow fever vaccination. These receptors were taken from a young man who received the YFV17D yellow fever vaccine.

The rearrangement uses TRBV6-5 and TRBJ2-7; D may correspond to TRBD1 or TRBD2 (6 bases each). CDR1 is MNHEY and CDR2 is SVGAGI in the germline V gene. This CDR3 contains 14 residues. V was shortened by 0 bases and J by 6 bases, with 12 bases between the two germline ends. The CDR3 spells CASSYSLGGFEQYF. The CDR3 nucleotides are TGTGCCAGCAGTTACTCTTTAGGGGGGTTCGAGCAGTACTTC.

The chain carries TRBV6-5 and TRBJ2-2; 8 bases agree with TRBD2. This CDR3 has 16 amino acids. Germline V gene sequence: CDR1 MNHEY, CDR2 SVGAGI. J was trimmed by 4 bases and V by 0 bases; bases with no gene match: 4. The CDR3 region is CASSYSAGGVTGELFF. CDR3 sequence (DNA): TGTGCCAGCAGTTACTCCGCGGGGGGTGTCACCGGGGAGCTGTTTTTT.

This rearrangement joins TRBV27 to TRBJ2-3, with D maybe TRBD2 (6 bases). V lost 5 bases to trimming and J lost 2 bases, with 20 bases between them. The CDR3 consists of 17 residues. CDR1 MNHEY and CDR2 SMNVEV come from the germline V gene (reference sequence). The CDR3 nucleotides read TGTGCCAGCAGTCCCCTCAGGACGGCGGGGACCACAGATACGCAGTATTTT. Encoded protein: CASSPLRTAGTTDTQYF.

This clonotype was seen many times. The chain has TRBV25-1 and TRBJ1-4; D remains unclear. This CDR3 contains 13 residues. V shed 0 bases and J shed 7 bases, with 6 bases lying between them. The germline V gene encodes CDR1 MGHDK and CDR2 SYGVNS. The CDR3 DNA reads TGTGCCAGCAGTGAATATGGAAGTGAAAAACTGTTTTTT. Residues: CASSEYGSEKLFF.

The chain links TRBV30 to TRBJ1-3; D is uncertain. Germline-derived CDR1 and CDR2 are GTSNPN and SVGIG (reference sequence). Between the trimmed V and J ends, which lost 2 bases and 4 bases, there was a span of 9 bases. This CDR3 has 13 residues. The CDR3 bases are TGTGCCTGGAGTACCTTACAAGGAAACACCATATATTTT. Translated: CAWSTLQGNTIYF. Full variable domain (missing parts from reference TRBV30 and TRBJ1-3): SQTIHQWPATLVQPVGSPLSLECTVEGTSNPNLYWYRQAAGRGLQLLFYSVGIGQISSEVPQNLSASRPQDRQFILSSKKLLLSDSGFYLCAWSTLQGNTIYFGEGSWLTVV.

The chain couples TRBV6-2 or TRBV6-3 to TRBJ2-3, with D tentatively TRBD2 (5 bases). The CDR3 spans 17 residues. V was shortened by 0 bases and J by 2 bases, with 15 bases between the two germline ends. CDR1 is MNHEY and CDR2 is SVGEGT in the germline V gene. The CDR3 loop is CASSYSLASYPTDTQYF. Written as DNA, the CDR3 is TGTGCCAGCAGTTACTCGCTGGCTAGCTACCCCACAGATACGCAGTATTTT.

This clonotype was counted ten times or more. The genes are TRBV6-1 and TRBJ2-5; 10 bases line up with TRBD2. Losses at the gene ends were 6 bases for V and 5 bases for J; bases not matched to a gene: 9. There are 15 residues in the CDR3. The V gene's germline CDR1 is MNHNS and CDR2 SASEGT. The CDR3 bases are TGTGCCAGCAGCCTTCTAGCGGGGGCCGCCGAGACCCAGTACTTC. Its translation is CASSLLAGAAETQYF.

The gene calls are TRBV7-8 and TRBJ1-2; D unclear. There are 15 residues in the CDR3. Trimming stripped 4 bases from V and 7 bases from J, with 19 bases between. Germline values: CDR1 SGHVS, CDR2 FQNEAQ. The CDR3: CASSSISWELGGYTF. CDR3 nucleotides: TGTGCCAGCAGCTCCATCAGCTGGGAGCTAGGTGGCTACACCTTC.

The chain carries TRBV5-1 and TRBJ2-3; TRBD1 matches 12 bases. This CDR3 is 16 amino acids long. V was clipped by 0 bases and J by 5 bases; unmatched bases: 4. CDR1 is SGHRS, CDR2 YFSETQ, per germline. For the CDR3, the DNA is TGCGCCAGCAGCTTGGGGGACAGGGGGCCGGGAGATACGCAGTATTTT. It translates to CASSLGDRGPGDTQYF.

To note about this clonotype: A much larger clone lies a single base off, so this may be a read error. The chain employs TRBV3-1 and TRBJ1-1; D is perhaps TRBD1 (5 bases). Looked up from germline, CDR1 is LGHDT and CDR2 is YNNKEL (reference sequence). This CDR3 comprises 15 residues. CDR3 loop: CASCQAGTGSAEAFF. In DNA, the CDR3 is TGTGCCAGCTGCCAAGCAGGGACGGGCAGCGCTGAAGCTTTCTTT. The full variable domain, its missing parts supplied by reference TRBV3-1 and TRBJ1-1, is DTAVSQTPKYLVTQMGNDKSIKCEQNLGHDTMYWYKQDSKKFLKIMFSYNNKELIINETVPNRFSPKSPDKAHLNLHINSLELGDSAVYFCASCQAGTGSAEAFFGQGTRLTVV.

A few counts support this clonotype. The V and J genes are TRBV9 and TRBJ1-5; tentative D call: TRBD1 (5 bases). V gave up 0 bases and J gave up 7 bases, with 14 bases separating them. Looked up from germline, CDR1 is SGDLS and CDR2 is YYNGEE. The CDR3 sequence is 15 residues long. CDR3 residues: CASSVGVVGDQPQHF. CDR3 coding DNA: TGTGCCAGCAGCGTAGGGGTTGTAGGGGACCAGCCCCAGCATTTT.

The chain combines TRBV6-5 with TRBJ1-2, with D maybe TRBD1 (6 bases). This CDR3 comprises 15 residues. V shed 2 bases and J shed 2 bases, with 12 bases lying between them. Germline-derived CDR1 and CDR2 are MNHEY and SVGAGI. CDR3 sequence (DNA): TGTGCCAGCAGTTACGATTTCAGGGGCAACTATGGCTACACCTTC. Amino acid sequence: CASSYDFRGNYGYTF.

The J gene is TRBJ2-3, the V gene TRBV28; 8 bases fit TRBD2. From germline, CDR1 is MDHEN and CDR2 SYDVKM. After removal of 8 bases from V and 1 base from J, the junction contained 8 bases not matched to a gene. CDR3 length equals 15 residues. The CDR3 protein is CASLRGGAGTDTQYF. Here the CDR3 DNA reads TGTGCCAGCCTTCGGGGGGGGGCTGGCACAGATACGCAGTATTTT.

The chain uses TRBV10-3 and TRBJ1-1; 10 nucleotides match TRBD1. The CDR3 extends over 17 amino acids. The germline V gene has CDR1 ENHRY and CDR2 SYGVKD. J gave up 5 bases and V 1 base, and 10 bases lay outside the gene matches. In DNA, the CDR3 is TGTGCCATCAGTGAGTGGGACAGGGGCTGGGAACGGACTGAAGCTTTCTTT. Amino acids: CAISEWDRGWERTEAFF.

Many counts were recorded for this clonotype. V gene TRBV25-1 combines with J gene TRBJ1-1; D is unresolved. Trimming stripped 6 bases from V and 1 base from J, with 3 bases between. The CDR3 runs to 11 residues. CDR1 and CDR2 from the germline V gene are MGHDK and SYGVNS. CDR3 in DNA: TGTGCCAGCAGGCGGAACACTGAAGCTTTCTTT. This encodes CASRRNTEAFF.